The 32 T cell receptor beta chains below all came from one sample that was sequenced in a study of blood T cell repertoires in COVID-19. The table came from immunoSEQ multiplex PCR; TCRdb's copy has only in-frame clones and leaves some out. The profile shows roughly 90,000 clones, approximately 79% of them singletons. The material sequenced was peripheral blood. The receptors come from a woman aged 80 or over with active or convalescent COVID-19.

This chain links TRBV9 with TRBJ1-6; the match to TRBD1 covers 9 bases. The CDR3 covers 15 residues. The V gene's germline CDR1 is SGDLS and CDR2 YYNGEE. V lost 3 bases, J lost 9 bases, and 7 bases stayed unmatched. Here the CDR3 reads CASSAPGQGGSPLHF. The CDR3 nucleotides are TGTGCCAGCAGCGCGCCGGGACAGGGAGGTTCACCCCTCCACTTT.

The gene calls are TRBV6-5 and TRBJ1-2, with 9 bases matching TRBD1. The ends lost 2 bases at V and 6 bases at J; junction bases unmatched: 7. Germline V gives CDR1 MNHEY, CDR2 SVGAGI. The CDR3 consists of 15 residues. The CDR3 DNA reads TGTGCCAGCAGTTACGCCGGGACAGGGACGAATGGCTACACCTTC. It yields the protein CASSYAGTGTNGYTF.

This clone was counted a few times. This chain links TRBV27 with TRBJ2-1; TRBD2 matches at 11 bases. Per germline, CDR1 MNHEY and CDR2 SMNVEV (reference sequence). V lost 5 bases and J lost 14; bases outside the gene matches: 20. The CDR3 length is 17 residues. The DNA of the CDR3 is TGTGCCAGCAGTACTCCACAGGGGGAGGGACTAGCGGTGAAGGAGTTCTTC. Amino acid sequence: CASSTPQGEGLAVKEFF.

The chain carries TRBV7-9 and TRBJ1-2, with 7 bases fitting TRBD1. Germline V gene lookup returns CDR1 SEHNR and CDR2 FQNEAQ (reference sequence). The CDR3 length is 14 residues. V lost 3 bases and J lost 9; bases outside the gene matches: 10. CDR3 DNA: TGTGCCAGCAGCTTCGGACAGGCGGGTTCCAGCTACACCTTC. Its translation: CASSFGQAGSSYTF.

This sequence joins TRBV2 and TRBJ2-7, with 8 bases matching TRBD2. Germline-derived CDR1 and CDR2 are SNHLY and FYNNEI. Losses at the gene ends were 7 bases for V and 3 bases for J; bases not matched to a gene: 14. The CDR3 is 16 amino acids. The CDR3 DNA follows: TGTGCCAGCATCCCCTCTGAGCTAAGCGGGAGCTACGAGCAGTACTTC. It yields the protein CASIPSELSGSYEQYF.

V and J are TRBV4-2 and TRBJ1-5, with D unresolved. Germline V gene lookup returns CDR1 LGHNA and CDR2 YNFKEQ. This CDR3 comprises 15 residues. V gave up 4 bases and J gave up 2 bases, with 12 bases separating them. The CDR3 region is CASSPTVLGNQPQHF. CDR3 in DNA: TGTGCCAGCAGCCCTACCGTCCTGGGCAATCAGCCCCAGCATTTT.

V is TRBV2 and J is TRBJ2-2; a weak D match, TRBD1 (6 bases). Trimming cost V 6 bases and J 5 bases, with 13 bases left between them. The CDR3 totals 14 residues. Germline CDR1 reads SNHLY; CDR2 reads FYNNEI. The CDR3 loop is CASSLRDRTGELFF. CDR3 nucleotides: TGTGCCAGCAGCCTACGCGACAGGACCGGGGAGCTGTTTTTT.

This clone has just a few counts. The chain employs TRBV19 and TRBJ2-7; D possibly corresponds to TRBD1 (6 bases). Germline loops: CDR1 LNHDA, CDR2 SQIVND (reference sequence). The CDR3 runs 13 residues. With 1 base removed from V and 6 bases from J, the gap between germline ends came to 10 bases. CDR3 DNA: TGTGCCAGTAGTATAGGGCAGGGGAGCGAGCAGTACTTC. Its translation is CASSIGQGSEQYF.

The chain combines TRBV11-3 with TRBJ2-5; D is unresolved. Trimming left V 4 bases short and J 7 bases short, with 19 bases between. CDR1 SGHNT and CDR2 YENEEA come from the germline V gene. The CDR3 length is 15 residues. CDR3: CASSSSSDLVRTQYF. In DNA form, the CDR3 reads TGTGCCAGCAGCTCCTCTTCCGACTTAGTGAGGACCCAGTACTTC.

This sequence joins TRBV7-8 and TRBJ2-1, with TRBD1 matching 10 bases. Trimming removed 6 bases from V and 7 bases from J; junction bases left unmatched: 12. Per germline, CDR1 SGHVS and CDR2 FQNEAQ. This CDR3 region has 16 residues. CDR3 loop: CASRYTGTGVGNEQFF. In DNA form, the CDR3 reads TGTGCCAGCAGGTATACCGGGACAGGGGTAGGGAATGAGCAGTTCTTC.

The CDR3 coding sequence is TGTGCCACCGGGGGGGCTAGTTTTCCGGATACGCAGTATTTT. Protein: CATGGASFPDTQYF. J is TRBJ2-3 and V is TRBV4-2, with 8 bases matching TRBD2. This CDR3 spans 14 amino acids. V shed 10 bases and J 6 bases; nucleotides not matched to a gene: 12. CDR1 and CDR2 from the germline V gene are LGHNA and YNFKEQ.

This clone was observed a handful of times. The chain has TRBV7-2 and TRBJ2-5; TRBD2 aligns across 9 bases. Germline CDR1 reads SGHTA; CDR2 reads FQGNSA. This CDR3 contains 15 residues. V was clipped by 4 bases and J by 1 base; unmatched bases: 4. The CDR3 DNA is TGTGCCAGCAGCTATAGCGGGGGTCTCCAAGAGACCCAGTACTTC. Translation: CASSYSGGLQETQYF.

This sequence joins TRBV9 and TRBJ2-7; D is ambiguous. Trimming shortened V by 5 bases and J by 1 base, and 16 bases separated the two germline ends. The CDR3 runs to 15 residues. CDR1 is SGDLS, CDR2 YYNGEE, per germline. CDR3: CASSVTRIRSYEQYF. CDR3 sequence (DNA): TGTGCCAGCAGTGTCACCAGGATAAGGTCCTACGAGCAGTACTTC.

This clone showed up just a few times. This chain links TRBV11-2 with TRBJ1-1; 8 bases line up with TRBD1. The V and J ends lost 3 bases and 3 bases, in that order; junction bases with no gene match: 6. The CDR3 loop spans 15 amino acids. The germline gives CDR1 SGHAT, CDR2 FQNNGV. CDR3 in DNA: TGTGCCAGCAGCTTGGCCCGGACAGGGTACACTGAAGCTTTCTTT. Residues: CASSLARTGYTEAFF.

This clone was counted a few times. This chain connects TRBV15 to TRBJ1-2, with D perhaps TRBD1 (5 bases). Trimming stripped 0 bases from V and 7 bases from J, with 15 bases between. This CDR3 is built from 15 residues. Germline V CDR1 and CDR2: LNHNV, YYDKDF (reference sequence). This CDR3 reads CATSREGIFRVGYTF. For the CDR3, the DNA is TGTGCCACCAGCAGAGAAGGAATATTCAGGGTTGGCTACACCTTC.

The V call is TRBV5-5, the J call TRBJ1-6; TRBD1 matches at 7 bases. Germline values: CDR1 SGHKS, CDR2 YYEKEE (reference sequence). J gave up 8 bases and V 4 bases, and 9 bases lay outside the gene matches. The CDR3 loop spans 15 amino acids. CDR3 nucleotide sequence: TGTGCCAGCAGCATTAGGGACAGCCCTTATTCACCCCTCCACTTT. Translating gives CASSIRDSPYSPLHF.

J is TRBJ2-1 and V is TRBV7-3; 8 bases fit TRBD1. Germline V CDR1 and CDR2: SGHTA, FQGTGA. J was trimmed by 3 bases and V by 2 bases; bases with no gene match: 3. The CDR3 runs 15 residues. CDR3 nucleotides: TGTGCCAGCAGCTTAGGGGACAGGAGCTACAATGAGCAGTTCTTC. Protein product: CASSLGDRSYNEQFF.

This rearrangement joins TRBV11-2 to TRBJ2-7, with 11 bases lining up with TRBD2. The ends lost 6 bases at V and 2 bases at J; junction bases unmatched: 3. The CDR3 has 14 residues. The V gene's germline CDR1 is SGHAT and CDR2 FQNNGV. The CDR3: CASRRLAGTYEQYF. Written as DNA, the CDR3 is TGTGCCAGCAGACGACTAGCGGGGACCTACGAGCAGTACTTC. Using reference TRBV11-2 and TRBJ2-7 for the parts outside the CDR3, the full variable domain is EAGVAQSPRYKIIEKRQSVAFWCNPISGHATLYWYQQILGQGPKLLIQFQNNGVVDDSQLPKDRFSAERLKGVDSTLKIQPAKLEDSAVYLCASRRLAGTYEQYFGPGTRLTVT.

Note on this clone: Distinct nucleotide sequences in the sample also encode this CDR3. This chain connects TRBV19 to TRBJ2-3; possible D gene TRBD2, 6 bases. V was pared by 2 bases and J by 0 bases, with 9 bases between. Germline CDR1 is LNHDA and CDR2 is SQIVND (reference sequence). CDR3 length: 15 residues. CDR3 sequence reads: CASSILLASTDTQYF. CDR3 nucleotide sequence: TGTGCCAGTAGTATATTACTAGCTAGCACAGATACGCAGTATTTT.

This clone is a singleton in its sample. The chain carries TRBV19 and TRBJ2-6; tentative D call: TRBD1 (6 bases). The ends were cut back, 5 bases at V and 0 bases at J, with 14 bases in the middle. Germline CDR1 LNHDA, CDR2 SQIVND (reference sequence). CDR3 length: 17 amino acids. The DNA of the CDR3 is TGTGCCAGTAGTTCATCACAGGGATCCTCTGGGGCCAACGTCCTGACTTTC. The encoded protein is CASSSSQGSSGANVLTF.

The DNA for the CDR3 is TGTGCCAGCAGCCAAGAAGGCACCCCCGCGGGGGGCTACACCTTC. Its protein is CASSQEGTPAGGYTF. The chain is built from TRBV3-1 (or the pseudogene TRBV3-2) and TRBJ1-2; D is undetermined. The CDR3 has 15 residues. V shed 0 bases and J shed 8 bases, with 16 bases lying between them. The germline V gene has CDR1 LGHDT and CDR2 YNNKEL (reference sequence).

The chain employs TRBV3-1 (or the pseudogene TRBV3-2) and TRBJ1-2, with D maybe TRBD1 (5 bases). This CDR3 region has 14 residues. With 0 bases removed from V and 3 bases from J, the gap between germline ends came to 8 bases. Germline V gene lookup returns CDR1 LGHDT and CDR2 YNNKEL (reference sequence). The CDR3 nucleotides are TGTGCCAGCAGCCAAGATGACAGTTACTATGGCTACACCTTC. Translated: CASSQDDSYYGYTF.

The table lists this clone with a count of one. The same CDR3 also results from other DNA sequences found in this sample. The chain has TRBV6-5 and TRBJ1-5; tentative D call: TRBD1 (5 bases). Germline V gene data show CDR1 as MNHEY and CDR2 as SVGAGI. The CDR3 contains 15 residues. The V end was cut by 3 bases, the J end by 7 bases, with 16 bases between. The CDR3 loop reads CASSYQGTGGQPQHF. The CDR3 DNA sequence: TGTGCCAGCAGTTATCAGGGTACGGGGGGGCAGCCCCAGCATTTT.

The chain couples TRBV2 to TRBJ1-2, with 8 bases lining up with TRBD1. Germline V gene data show CDR1 as SNHLY and CDR2 as FYNNEI. Trimming took 8 bases from V and 7 from J; bases not matched to a gene: 9. The CDR3 contains 13 residues. CDR3 DNA: TGTGCCAGCCTAACCGACAGGGGATCTGGCTACACCTTC. As protein: CASLTDRGSGYTF.

The chain recombines TRBV28 with TRBJ2-5, with 9 nucleotides matching TRBD2. The V segment lost 7 bases and the J segment 4 bases; nucleotides outside the gene matches: 7. CDR3 length equals 14 residues. Germline loops: CDR1 MDHEN, CDR2 SYDVKM. The CDR3 sequence is CASNPLAGLETQYF. In nucleotides, the CDR3 is TGTGCCAGCAACCCCCTAGCGGGGTTAGAGACCCAGTACTTC. Using reference TRBV28 and TRBJ2-5 for the parts outside the CDR3, the full variable domain is DVKVTQSSRYLVKRTGEKVFLECVQDMDHENMFWYRQDPGLGLRLIYFSYDVKMKEKGDIPEGYSVSREKKERFSLILESASTNQTSMYLCASNPLAGLETQYFGPGTRLLVL.

The chain combines TRBV7-2 with TRBJ2-3; 9 bases align to TRBD2. Germline V gene data show CDR1 as SGHTA and CDR2 as FQGNSA. The CDR3 sequence is 15 residues long. J lost 6 bases, V lost 5 bases, and 9 bases had no gene match. CDR3 residues: CASSLSGSGGDTQYF. CDR3 nucleotides: TGTGCCAGCAGCCTTAGCGGGAGCGGGGGCGATACGCAGTATTTT.

This rearrangement joins TRBV19 to TRBJ1-1, with a possible D match to TRBD1 (6 bases). Germline CDR1 reads LNHDA; CDR2 reads SQIVND (reference sequence). Trimming removed 8 bases from V and 4 bases from J, with 14 bases in between. CDR3 length equals 13 residues. This CDR3 is CASCWTECTEAFF. In DNA, the CDR3 is TGTGCCAGTTGCTGGACAGAATGCACTGAAGCTTTCTTT.

The J gene is TRBJ1-2, the V gene TRBV7-2, with D uncertain. This CDR3 region has 13 residues. CDR1 is SGHTA and CDR2 is FQGNSA in the germline V gene. The V end lost 2 bases, the J end lost 7 bases, and 11 bases lay between the germline ends. CDR3 region: CASSLWVEGGYTF. CDR3 DNA sequence: TGTGCCAGCAGCTTATGGGTGGAGGGTGGCTACACCTTC.

This chain links TRBV6-5 with TRBJ1-6, with no clear D. V lost 6 bases and J 3 bases, leaving 12 bases between the germline ends. This CDR3 has 15 residues. CDR1 and CDR2 from the germline V gene are MNHEY and SVGAGI. The CDR3 DNA sequence: TGTGCCAGCAGCCGCCAAACAGTCTATAATTCACCCCTCCACTTT. Translating it yields CASSRQTVYNSPLHF.

V is TRBV27 and J is TRBJ2-7; D perhaps matches TRBD2 (7 bases). Trimming stripped 4 bases from V and 3 bases from J, with 16 bases between. Germline CDR1 is MNHEY and CDR2 is SMNVEV (reference sequence). The CDR3 is made up of 15 amino acids. The CDR3 DNA reads TGTGCCAGCAGTTGGGGGGGCCTTAGTATCTACGAGCAGTACTTC. Protein product: CASSWGGLSIYEQYF.

This chain uses TRBV23-1 with TRBJ2-7; 7 nucleotides match TRBD1. Being an ORF, TRBV23-1 has a function that is uncertain. CDR3 length equals 18 residues. J gave up 2 bases and V 6 bases, and 19 bases lay outside the gene matches. The CDR3 spells CASSLKFKTGTETYEQYF. As DNA, the CDR3 is TGCGCCAGCAGCCTAAAATTCAAGACCGGGACAGAAACCTACGAGCAGTACTTC.

The rearrangement uses TRBV12-5 and TRBJ2-1; D is perhaps TRBD1 (5 bases). With 4 bases removed from V and 0 bases from J, the gap between germline ends came to 10 bases. The germline gives CDR1 LGHNT, CDR2 FRNRAP. This CDR3 comprises 15 residues. In DNA form, the CDR3 reads TGTGCTAGTGGTTCTGGGGCGAGCTCCTACAATGAGCAGTTCTTC. It specifies CASGSGASSYNEQFF. Complete variable domain (other parts from reference TRBV12-5 and TRBJ2-1): DARVTQTPRHKVTEMGQEVTMRCQPILGHNTVFWYRQTMMQGLELLAYFRNRAPLDDSGMPKDRFSAEMPDATLATLKIQPSEPRDSAVYFCASGSGASSYNEQFFGPGTRLTVL.